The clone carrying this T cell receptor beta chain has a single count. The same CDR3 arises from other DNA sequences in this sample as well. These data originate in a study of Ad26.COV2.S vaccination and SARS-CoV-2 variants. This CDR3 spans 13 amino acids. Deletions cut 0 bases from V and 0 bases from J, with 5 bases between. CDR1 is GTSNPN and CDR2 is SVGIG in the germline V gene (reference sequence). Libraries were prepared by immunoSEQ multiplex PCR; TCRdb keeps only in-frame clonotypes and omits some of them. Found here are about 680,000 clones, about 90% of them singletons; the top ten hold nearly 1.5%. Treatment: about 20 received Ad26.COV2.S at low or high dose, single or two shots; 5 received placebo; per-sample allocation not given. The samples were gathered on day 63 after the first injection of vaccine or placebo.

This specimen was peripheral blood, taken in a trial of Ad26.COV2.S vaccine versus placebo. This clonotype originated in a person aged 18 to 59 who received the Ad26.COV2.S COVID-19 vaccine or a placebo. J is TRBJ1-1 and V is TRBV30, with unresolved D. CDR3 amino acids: CAWSVLVNTEAFF. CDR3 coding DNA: TGTGCCTGGAGTGTACTGGTGAACACTGAAGCTTTCTTT. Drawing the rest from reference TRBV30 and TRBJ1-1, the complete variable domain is SQTIHQWPATLVQPVGSPLSLECTVEGTSNPNLYWYRQAAGRGLQLLFYSVGIGQISSEVPQNLSASRPQDRQFILSSKKLLLSDSGFYLCAWSVLVNTEAFFGQGTRLTVV.